This is a list of T cell receptor beta chains from one sample in a study of T cell changes during pregnancy in multiple sclerosis. Profiling relied on immunoSEQ multiplex PCR, and the TCRdb table lists in-frame clones only, not all of them. The table shows about 93,000 clones, with around 92% occurring only once. This specimen was peripheral blood, taken after pregnancy. The receptors stem from a female donor with multiple sclerosis, enrolled in a pregnancy study. Each CDR3 is given with its conserved first and last residue. D genes are given only for firm matches. Only some rows state a clone size, as once, few, many or a class for expanded clones.

clone_size j_call v_call d_call cdr3_nt cdr3_aa
- TRBJ1-4 TRBV2 TRBD1 TGTGCCAGCAGTGAATGGGTGGGGACAGCTGAAAAACTGTTTTTT CASSEWVGTAEKLFF
- TRBJ2-6 TRBV5-1 TRBD2 TGCGCCAGCAGCTCGGGAGGGGCTGGGGCCAACGTCCTGACTTTC CASSSGGAGANVLTF
- TRBJ1-3 TRBV29-1 - TGCAGCGTTGGGGAGTCTGGAAACACCATATATTTT CSVGESGNTIYF
- TRBJ2-7 TRBV7-9 - TGTGCCAGCAGCTTAGATGTGGGGCCCGAGTACTTC CASSLDVGPEYF
- TRBJ1-2 TRBV6-5 TRBD1 TGTGCCAGCAGTTACTCGGGACAGATCTATGGCTACACCTTC CASSYSGQIYGYTF
- TRBJ1-2 TRBV19 TRBD1 TGTGCCAGTAGTATAGATGGACAGGGCCGCTACACCTTC CASSIDGQGRYTF
- TRBJ2-4 TRBV11-3 - TGTGCCAGCAGCTTGGACTCCAAAAACATTCAGTACTTC CASSLDSKNIQYF
- TRBJ1-2 TRBV10-1 TRBD1 TGCGCCAGCAGCAACTCCGGGACAGGACCACTTGGCTACACCTTC CASSNSGTGPLGYTF
- TRBJ2-2 TRBV4-2 TRBD2 TGTGCCAGCAGCCAAGGCGCTAGCGGGAGGTCGGACACCGGGGAGCTGTTTTTT CASSQGASGRSDTGELFF
- TRBJ2-7 TRBV5-1 - TGCGCCAGCAGCCATTCTATTGGAGGAGAATTCGAGCAGTACTTC CASSHSIGGEFEQYF
once TRBJ2-7 TRBV4-1 - TGCGCCAGCAGCCAAGAGGCGGGATGGTCCTACGAGCAGTACTTC CASSQEAGWSYEQYF
- TRBJ2-3 TRBV5-4 TRBD1 TGTGCCAGCAGCCCGACAGGGGGGTTGGAAGATACGCAGTATTTT CASSPTGGLEDTQYF
- TRBJ2-1 TRBV30 - TGTGCCTGGAGTGCCCAATCCCCAGGGTTCTTC CAWSAQSPGFF
- TRBJ2-2 TRBV6-6 - TGTGCCAGCAGTCCTCAAGAGCGAACCGGGGAGCTGTTTTTT CASSPQERTGELFF
- TRBJ2-7 TRBV19 - TGTGCCAGTAGTATCTCCAAACTAGTCCCTTTCTCCTACGAGCAGTACTTC CASSISKLVPFSYEQYF
- TRBJ2-2 TRBV7-6 TRBD2 TGTGCCAGCAGCTTAGTGCCAGCGGGGCAGGGATTGACCGGGGAGCTGTTTTTT CASSLVPAGQGLTGELFF
- TRBJ2-5 TRBV6-5 - TGTGCCAGCAGTTCAGGGTGGGAGACCCAGTACTTC CASSSGWETQYF
- TRBJ1-6 TRBV7-9 - TGTGCCAGCAGCACAGGTGGTTCACCCCTCCACTTT CASSTGGSPLHF
- TRBJ1-4 TRBV15 TRBD1 TGTGCCACCAGCCTGGGACAGGGGGCAACTAATGAAAAACTGTTTTTT CATSLGQGATNEKLFF
once TRBJ2-7 TRBV9 TRBD1 TGTGCCAGCAGCGCCCCGGGACAGAGCTCCTACGAGCAGTACTTC CASSAPGQSSYEQYF
- TRBJ2-3 TRBV29-1 TRBD2 TGCAGCGTCGCGTTTAGCGGGAGGGGGGCAGATACGCAGTATTTT CSVAFSGRGADTQYF
- TRBJ2-5 TRBV30 - TGTGCCTGGAGTGCCCTATCTAACGTCGAGACCCAGTACTTC CAWSALSNVETQYF
- TRBJ2-1 TRBV7-2 TRBD1 TGTGCCAGCAGCTTGGGGACACTCAGGGGGAATGAGCAGTTCTTC CASSLGTLRGNEQFF
- TRBJ1-2 TRBV7-2 - TGTGCCAGCAGCTTCAGCCGAGACTCTATGGAAGGCTACACCTTC CASSFSRDSMEGYTF
- TRBJ2-7 TRBV10-3 TRBD2 TGTGCCATCATGCCGGGACACTTTAGCGGGACGGGGGACTACGAGCAGTACTTC CAIMPGHFSGTGDYEQYF
- TRBJ1-4 TRBV27 TRBD1 TGTGCCAGCAGCGATCCGGGACAGGGTAACGAAAAACTGTTTTTT CASSDPGQGNEKLFF